The clone carrying this T cell receptor beta chain was picked up one time. Its matching antigen is unknown. This sample is drawn from a study of cytomegalovirus exposure and HLA in healthy donors. The donors formed part of the approximately 120-subject validation cohort, distinct from the 666-subject first cohort. General observations from the study: There were around 160 TCR beta chains listed as cytomegalovirus-associated. Rarity characterized most TCR sequences, yet some public TCRs appeared in many donors.

Profiled with immunoSEQ multiplex PCR; TCRdb holds only in-frame clones, not every one. Of around 170,000 clones detected, 85% appear once; the ten largest clones hold roughly 15%. Sequenced material: PBMCs. The source of this sequence is a man aged 18 to 29 in good health and CMV-seropositive.

Here the CDR3 reads CASSPRGTGLREQYF. The CDR3 DNA sequence: TGTGCCAGCTCACCAAGAGGGACAGGGCTGAGGGAGCAGTACTTC. V is TRBV18 and J is TRBJ2-7; 9 nucleotides align to TRBD1. V lost 2 bases to trimming and J lost 7 bases; unmatched junction nucleotides: 9. This CDR3 has 15 amino acids. The germline V gene has CDR1 KGHSH and CDR2 LQKENI.